Listed below are T cell receptor beta chains from one sample, sequenced in a study of high-grade serous ovarian cancer treatment subgroups. Measured with immunoSEQ multiplex PCR; TCRdb has only the in-frame clones, and not every one. The sample lists thousands of clones; around 72% were seen once. The material sequenced was tumor tissue. These receptors originate from a human donor with high-grade serous ovarian cancer. Both conserved end residues are part of each CDR3. The D gene is left open where the match is weak. Clone size is stated in some rows and not others, as once, few, many or a class when expanded.

j_call	v_call	clone_size	d_call	cdr3_nt	cdr3_aa
TRBJ2-2	TRBV11-2	NA	NA	TGTGCCAGCAGCTTAGGAAGGACCACCGGGGAGCTGTTTTTT	CASSLGRTTGELFF
TRBJ2-4	TRBV2	NA	NA	TGTGCCAGCAGTGATCGCTGGAGGGATATAGCGCGTGGGGCCAAAAACATTCAGTACTTC	CASSDRWRDIARGAKNIQYF
TRBJ2-1	TRBV10-2	NA	TRBD2	TGCGCCAGTGTTAGCGGGACAACTTCCAATGAGCAGTTCTTC	CASVSGTTSNEQFF
TRBJ2-1	TRBV7-9	NA	TRBD2	TGTGCCAGCAGCTTTACTAGCGGAGCCTACAATGAGCAGTTCTTC	CASSFTSGAYNEQFF
TRBJ2-2	TRBV7-2	NA	TRBD2	TGTGCCAGCAGCTTAGATAGCGGGAGGGCCCTCATCGGGGAGCTGTTTTTT	CASSLDSGRALIGELFF
TRBJ2-3	TRBV4-3	NA	TRBD2	TGCGCCAGCAGCCACAAGTTGGAGCTAGCGGGCACAGATACGCAGTATTTT	CASSHKLELAGTDTQYF
TRBJ2-3	TRBV7-6	NA	NA	TGTGCCAGCAGCCAACAGGCAAGCACAGATACGCAGTATTTT	CASSQQASTDTQYF
TRBJ1-1	TRBV18	NA	NA	TGTGCCAGCTCAACGGGACAGAACACTGAAGCTTTCTTT	CASSTGQNTEAFF
TRBJ1-2	TRBV20-1	once	NA	TGCAGTCGGGGCGGCTACACCTTC	CSRGGYTF
TRBJ2-1	TRBV18	NA	NA	TGTGCCAGCCGAGGCAGCCGGGGTAAAGATGAGCAGTTCTTC	CASRGSRGKDEQFF